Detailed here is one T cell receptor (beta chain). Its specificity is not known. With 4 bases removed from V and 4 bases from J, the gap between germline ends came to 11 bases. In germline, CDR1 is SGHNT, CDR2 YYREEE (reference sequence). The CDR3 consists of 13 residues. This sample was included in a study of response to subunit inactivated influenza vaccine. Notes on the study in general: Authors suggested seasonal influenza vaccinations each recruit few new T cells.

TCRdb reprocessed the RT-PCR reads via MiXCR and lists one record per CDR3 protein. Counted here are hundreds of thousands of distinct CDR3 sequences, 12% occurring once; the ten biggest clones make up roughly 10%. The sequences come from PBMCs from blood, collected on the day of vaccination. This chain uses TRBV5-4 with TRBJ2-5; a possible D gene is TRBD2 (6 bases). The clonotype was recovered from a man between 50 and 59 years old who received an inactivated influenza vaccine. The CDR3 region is CASSPGELETQYF. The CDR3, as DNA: TGTGCCAGCAGCCCGGGGGAGCTAGAGACCCAGTACTTC.